The 17 T cell receptor beta chains in this list originate from one sample, sequenced in a study of OX40 agonist ivuxolimab in advanced cancers. Produced via immunoSEQ multiplex PCR; TCRdb's table is partial and in-frame only. The table shows about 100,000 clones, with more than 80% occurring only once. Sequencing was performed on CD4+ or CD8+ T cells sorted from blood, taken in a trial of the OX40 agonist ivuxolimab. All receptors come from an adult with an advanced solid tumor such as melanoma, head and neck, liver or kidney cancer.

The genes are TRBV2 and TRBJ2-7; 9 nucleotides match TRBD1. The CDR3 runs 17 residues. Germline V gives CDR1 SNHLY, CDR2 FYNNEI. Trimming at V came to 4 bases and at J to 3 bases, leaving 13 bases not matched to a gene. CDR3 in amino acids: CASSVLAGTGQHYEQYF. For the CDR3, the DNA is TGTGCCAGCAGTGTCCTCGCCGGGACAGGGCAGCACTACGAGCAGTACTTC.

This clone was counted only a few times. The chain carries TRBV5-1 and TRBJ2-1, with 9 bases lining up with TRBD2. The V gene end was trimmed by 2 bases and the J gene end by 0 bases; junction bases not matched to a gene: 3. The CDR3 covers 16 residues. Germline values: CDR1 SGHRS, CDR2 YFSETQ. In DNA, the CDR3 is TGCGCCAGCAGCTTCTATAGCGGGAGCTCCTACAATGAGCAGTTCTTC. It encodes CASSFYSGSSYNEQFF. Variable domain in full (rest from reference TRBV5-1 and TRBJ2-1): KAGVTQTPRYLIKTRGQQVTLSCSPISGHRSVSWYQQTPGQGLQFLFEYFSETQRNKGNFPGRFSGRQFSNSRSEMNVSTLELGDSALYLCASSFYSGSSYNEQFFGPGTRLTVL.

This clone was seen once. V is TRBV7-9 and J is TRBJ2-5, with a weak D call TRBD1 (6 bases). V was cut by 1 base and J by 5 bases, with 17 bases left in between. The germline CDR1 and CDR2 sequences are SEHNR and FQNEAQ (reference sequence). The CDR3 extends over 16 amino acids. The CDR3 DNA reads TGTGCCAGCAGCTTAGGGGAATTTACAGGGTGGGAGACCCAGTACTTC. Protein product: CASSLGEFTGWETQYF.

This chain connects TRBV7-9 to TRBJ2-1; 7 nucleotides line up with TRBD2. CDR1 and CDR2 (germline): SEHNR, FQNEAQ (reference sequence). This CDR3 region has 14 residues. J was trimmed by 7 bases and V by 6 bases; bases with no gene match: 9. CDR3 region: CASSSSGNRNEQFF. CDR3 nucleotides: TGTGCCAGCAGTTCGAGCGGGAACCGGAATGAGCAGTTCTTC.

The chain combines TRBV7-9 with TRBJ1-6; perhaps TRBD1 as D (5 bases). Deletions cut 5 bases from V and 7 bases from J, with 9 bases between. Germline lookup yields CDR1 SEHNR and CDR2 FQNEAQ (reference sequence). This CDR3 contains 13 residues. The CDR3 protein is CASSRGENSPLHF. CDR3 DNA sequence: TGTGCCAGCAGCCGGGGGGAGAATTCACCCCTCCACTTT.

This chain joins TRBV28 and TRBJ2-1, with a tentative D call TRBD1 (5 bases). The CDR3 loop spans 12 amino acids. Trimming pared 6 bases from V and 7 bases from J, leaving 10 bases between. The germline V gene has CDR1 MDHEN and CDR2 SYDVKM. DNA for the CDR3: TGTGCCAGCAGGGGGCCGAGTAATGAGCAGTTCTTC. Protein: CASRGPSNEQFF.

This clone was seen a single time. The rearrangement joins TRBV11-3 to TRBJ2-1, with D uncertain. Looked up from germline, CDR1 is SGHNT and CDR2 is YENEEA. V was cut by 1 base and J by 0 bases, with 4 bases left in between. The CDR3 is made up of 14 amino acids. Here the CDR3 DNA reads TGTGCCAGCAGCTTAGCGGGCTCCTACAATGAGCAGTTCTTC. Its protein product is CASSLAGSYNEQFF.

The CDR3 here is CASSLEPRNTIYF. CDR3 DNA sequence: TGTGCCAGCAGCTTAGAGCCGAGAAACACCATATATTTT. The rearrangement uses TRBV11-2 and TRBJ1-3; D remains unclear. The CDR3 is made up of 13 amino acids. V shed 0 bases and J shed 5 bases, with 5 bases lying between them. The germline V gene encodes CDR1 SGHAT and CDR2 FQNNGV.

This rearrangement joins TRBV5-6 to TRBJ2-1; 8 nucleotides align to TRBD2. The ends lost 5 bases at V and 10 bases at J; junction bases unmatched: 17. The V gene's germline CDR1 is SGHDT and CDR2 YYEEEE. This CDR3 region has 16 residues. The DNA for the CDR3 is TGTGCCAGCAGAGGGAGGATTGGACTAGCCCAAAACGAGCAGTTCTTC. Translated, it gives CASRGRIGLAQNEQFF.

A single count supports this clone. This rearrangement joins TRBV18 to TRBJ2-5; D is possibly TRBD2 (6 bases). In germline, CDR1 is KGHSH, CDR2 LQKENI. The CDR3 covers 14 residues. Trimming stripped 5 bases from V and 2 bases from J, with 12 bases between. The CDR3 DNA is TGTGCCAGCTCAACATTAGGAGGGCAAGAGACCCAGTACTTC. Protein: CASSTLGGQETQYF.

A single count supports this clone. The V gene is TRBV7-2, the J gene TRBJ1-1, with a tentative D call TRBD1 (6 bases). This CDR3 is 13 amino acids long. V lost 4 bases and J 10 bases, leaving 16 bases between the germline ends. The germline V gene has CDR1 SGHTA and CDR2 FQGNSA. In DNA, the CDR3 is TGTGCCAGCAGCTACGGGACACCCGAGGGAGCTTTCTTT. It translates to CASSYGTPEGAFF.

The rearrangement joins TRBV7-2 to TRBJ2-3; D uncertain. Germline CDR1 reads SGHTA; CDR2 reads FQGNSA. V was cut by 0 bases and J by 4 bases, with 5 bases left in between. This CDR3 has 13 amino acids. This CDR3 is CASSLAPPDTQYF. CDR3 in DNA: TGTGCCAGCAGCTTAGCTCCACCAGATACGCAGTATTTT.

The chain links TRBV9 to TRBJ2-2, with D unclear. V was clipped by 6 bases and J by 4 bases, with 10 bases between them. CDR3 length: 13 amino acids. Germline V gives CDR1 SGDLS, CDR2 YYNGEE. CDR3 sequence: CASTGLATGELFF. The CDR3 nucleotides are TGTGCCAGCACAGGCCTGGCCACCGGGGAGCTGTTTTTT.

The CDR3 loop reads CASSPGQGFAYEQYF. CDR3 sequence (DNA): TGTGCCAGCAGCCCGGGACAGGGGTTCGCCTACGAGCAGTACTTC. The chain is built from TRBV5-4 and TRBJ2-7; 10 bases match TRBD1. The CDR3 loop spans 15 amino acids. Trimming at V came to 4 bases and at J to 2 bases, leaving 6 bases not matched to a gene. Germline values: CDR1 SGHNT, CDR2 YYREEE (reference sequence).

The genes are TRBV21-1 and TRBJ2-7. TRBV21-1 is a listed pseudogene. The CDR3 is 14 residues long. The DNA of the CDR3 is TGTGCCAGCAGCAAAGACCGGGGCGTCTACGAGCAGTACTTC. Translating gives CASSKDRGVYEQYF.

This rearrangement joins TRBV5-1 to TRBJ1-6; D not certain. This CDR3 is 15 amino acids long. Per the germline V gene, CDR1 is SGHRS and CDR2 is YFSETQ. Trimming cost V 4 bases and J 7 bases, with 15 bases left between them. CDR3 bases: TGCGCCAGCAGCCCCCCGGGAACCCGGAATTCACCCCTCCACTTT. This gives the protein CASSPPGTRNSPLHF.

The V gene is TRBV6-5, the J gene TRBJ2-5; 9 bases line up with TRBD1. The J call may be wrong; the DNA end is better matched by TRBJ2-7. This CDR3 has 15 residues. Per germline, CDR1 MNHEY and CDR2 SVGAGI. CDR3 sequence (DNA): TGTGCCAGCAGTTCTCGCGGGACAGGGCCCCACGAGCAGTACTTC. It codes for CASSSRGTGPHEQYF.